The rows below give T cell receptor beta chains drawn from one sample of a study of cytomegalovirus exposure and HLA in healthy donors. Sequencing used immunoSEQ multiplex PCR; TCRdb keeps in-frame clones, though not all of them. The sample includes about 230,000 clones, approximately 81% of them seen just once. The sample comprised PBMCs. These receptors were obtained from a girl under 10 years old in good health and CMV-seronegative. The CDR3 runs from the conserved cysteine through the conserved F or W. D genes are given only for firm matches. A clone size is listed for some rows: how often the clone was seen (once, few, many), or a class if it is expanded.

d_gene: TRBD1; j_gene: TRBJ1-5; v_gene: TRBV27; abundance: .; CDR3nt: TGTGCCAGCAGTTTGGGACAGGGGGCCGGTCAGCCCCAGCATTTT; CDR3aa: CASSLGQGAGQPQHF
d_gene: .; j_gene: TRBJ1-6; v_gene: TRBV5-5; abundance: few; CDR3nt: TGTGCCAGCAGCTTGGGGACACAGGGAAATTCACCCCTCCACTTT; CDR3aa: CASSLGTQGNSPLHF
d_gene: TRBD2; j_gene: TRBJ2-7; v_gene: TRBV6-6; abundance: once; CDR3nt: TGTGCCAGCAGTTACTCGGGAGGGAAAGGGGACGAGCAGTACTTC; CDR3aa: CASSYSGGKGDEQYF
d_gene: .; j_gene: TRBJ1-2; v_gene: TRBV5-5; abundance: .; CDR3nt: TGTGCCAGCAGCTTGGACGAGGCCCGCTATGGCTACACCTTC; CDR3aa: CASSLDEARYGYTF
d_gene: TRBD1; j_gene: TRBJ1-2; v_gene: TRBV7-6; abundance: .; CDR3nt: TGTGCCAGCAGCTACGCCGGGACAGGGGTGGACTACACCTTC; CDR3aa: CASSYAGTGVDYTF
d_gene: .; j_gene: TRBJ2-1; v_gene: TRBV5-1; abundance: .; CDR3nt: TGCGCCAGCAGCTTGGTTGGGGGGTCTCCCACCAATGAGCAGTTCTTC; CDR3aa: CASSLVGGSPTNEQFF
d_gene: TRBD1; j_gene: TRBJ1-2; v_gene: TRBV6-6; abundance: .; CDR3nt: TGTGCCAGCAGAAGGGACAGCGGACGCTATGGCTACACCTTC; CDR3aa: CASRRDSGRYGYTF
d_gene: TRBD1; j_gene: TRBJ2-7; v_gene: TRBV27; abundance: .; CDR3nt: TGTGCCAGCAGACCGACAGGGAACTACGAGCAGTACTTC; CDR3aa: CASRPTGNYEQYF
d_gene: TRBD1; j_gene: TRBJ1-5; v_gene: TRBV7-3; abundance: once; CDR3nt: TGTGCCAGCAGCCTCCGGACAGGGCGGAATCAGCCCCAGCATTTT; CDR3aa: CASSLRTGRNQPQHF
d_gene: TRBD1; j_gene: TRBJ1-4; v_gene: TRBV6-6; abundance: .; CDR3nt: TGTGCCAGCAGGCAGGGGGCCGTTGAAAAACTGTTTTTT; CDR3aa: CASRQGAVEKLFF
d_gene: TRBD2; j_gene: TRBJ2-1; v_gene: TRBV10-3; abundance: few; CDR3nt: TGTGCCATCAGTGGGACTAGCGGAGGCTTGAATGAGCAGTTCTTC; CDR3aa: CAISGTSGGLNEQFF
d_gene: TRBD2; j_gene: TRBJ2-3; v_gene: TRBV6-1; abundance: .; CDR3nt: TGTGCCAGCGGAGGAGGGAGGGTTGGAGATACGCAGTATTTT; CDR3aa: CASGGGRVGDTQYF
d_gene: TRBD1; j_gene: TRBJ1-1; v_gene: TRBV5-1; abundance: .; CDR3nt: TGCGCCAGCAGCTGGGGAGACAGGGGGCAAACTGAAGCTTTCTTT; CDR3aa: CASSWGDRGQTEAFF
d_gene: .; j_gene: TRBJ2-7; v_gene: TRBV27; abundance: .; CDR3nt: TGTGCCAGCAACGGGTCCCGAAGGGGTGGCCGCTACGAGCAGTACTTC; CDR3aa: CASNGSRRGGRYEQYF
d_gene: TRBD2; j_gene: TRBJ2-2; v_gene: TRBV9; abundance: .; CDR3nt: TGTGCCAGCAGCGTAGGTCCGCGGCGGGAGATAACCGGGGAGCTGTTTTTT; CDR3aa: CASSVGPRREITGELFF
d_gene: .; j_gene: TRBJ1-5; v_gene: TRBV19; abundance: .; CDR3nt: TGTGCCAGTAGTATCCTTCAGGGGCAGCCCCAGCATTTT; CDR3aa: CASSILQGQPQHF
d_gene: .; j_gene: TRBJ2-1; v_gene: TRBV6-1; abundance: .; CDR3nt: TGTGCCAGCAGTGAACGACCGGGACTTGCAGGAAATGAGCAGTTCTTC; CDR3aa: CASSERPGLAGNEQFF
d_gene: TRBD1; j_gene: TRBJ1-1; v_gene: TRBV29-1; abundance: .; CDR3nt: TGCAGCGCTATCAGGGGGTCAGGTAACACTGAAGCTTTCTTT; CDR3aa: CSAIRGSGNTEAFF
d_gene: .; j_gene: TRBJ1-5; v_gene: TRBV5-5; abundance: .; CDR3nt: TGTGCCAGCAGCCCTACAGGGAATCAGCCCCAGCATTTT; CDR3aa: CASSPTGNQPQHF
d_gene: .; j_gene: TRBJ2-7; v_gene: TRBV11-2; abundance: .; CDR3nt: TGTGCCAGCAGCTTACCTGCCGGGACACCGATCTCCTACGAGCAGTACTTC; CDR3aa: CASSLPAGTPISYEQYF
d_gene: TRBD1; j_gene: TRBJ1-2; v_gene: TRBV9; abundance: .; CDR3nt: TGTGCCAGCAGCGTCACCCCCTGGACAGGGGCCAACTATGGCTACACCTTC; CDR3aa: CASSVTPWTGANYGYTF
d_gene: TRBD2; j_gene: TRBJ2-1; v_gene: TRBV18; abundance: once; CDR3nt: TGTGCCAGCTCACTACTAGCGGCCTCATACAATGAGCAGTTCTTC; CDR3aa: CASSLLAASYNEQFF
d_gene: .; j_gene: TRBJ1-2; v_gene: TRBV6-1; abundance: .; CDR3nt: TGTGCCAGCAGACCCGACAGGCACGGCTACACCTTC; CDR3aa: CASRPDRHGYTF
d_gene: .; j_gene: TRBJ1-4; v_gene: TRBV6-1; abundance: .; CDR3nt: TGTGCCAGCAGTGAAGCGCTGGGGGCAAATGAAAAACTGTTTTTT; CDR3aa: CASSEALGANEKLFF
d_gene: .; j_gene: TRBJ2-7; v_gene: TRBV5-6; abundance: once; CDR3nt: TGTGCCAGCAGCTTGGGGCAGGGTTACTACGAGCAGTACTTC; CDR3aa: CASSLGQGYYEQYF
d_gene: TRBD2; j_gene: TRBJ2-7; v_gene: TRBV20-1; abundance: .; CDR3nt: TGCAGCGCCTGGGGGGGTTACGAGCAGTACTTC; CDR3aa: CSAWGGYEQYF
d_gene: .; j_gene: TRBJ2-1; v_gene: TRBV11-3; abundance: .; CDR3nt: TGTGCCAGCAGCTTAGAGCGTGGCTCCTACAATGAGCAGTTCTTC; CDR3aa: CASSLERGSYNEQFF
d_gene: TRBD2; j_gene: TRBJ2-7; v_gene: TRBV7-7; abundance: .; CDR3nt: TGTGCCAGCAGCCCGGGGGGACCCTACGAGCAGTACTTC; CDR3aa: CASSPGGPYEQYF
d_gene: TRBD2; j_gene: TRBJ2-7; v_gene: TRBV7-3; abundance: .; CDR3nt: TGTGCCAGCAGCTTAGCTAGCGGGGGGCCGTACGAGCAGTACTTC; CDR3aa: CASSLASGGPYEQYF
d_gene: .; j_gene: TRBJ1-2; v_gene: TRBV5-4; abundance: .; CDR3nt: TGTGCCAGCAGGCGACGGGACACTAACTATGGCTACACCTTC; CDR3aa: CASRRRDTNYGYTF
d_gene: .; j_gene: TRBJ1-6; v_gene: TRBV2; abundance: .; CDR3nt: TGTGCCAGCAGTGGGACATATAATTCACCCCTCCACTTT; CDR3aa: CASSGTYNSPLHF
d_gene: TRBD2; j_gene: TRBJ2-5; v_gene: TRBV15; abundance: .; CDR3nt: TGTGCCACCAGCAGCTTAGCGGGAGGGCCTTCGGAGACCCAGTACTTC; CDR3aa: CATSSLAGGPSETQYF
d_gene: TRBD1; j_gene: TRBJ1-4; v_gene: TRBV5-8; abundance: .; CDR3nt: TGTGCCAGCAGCTTCTGGACAGGTTCGAATGAAAAACTGTTTTTT; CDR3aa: CASSFWTGSNEKLFF
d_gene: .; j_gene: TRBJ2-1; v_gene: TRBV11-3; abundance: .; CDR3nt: TGTGCCAGCGGGTTTTCTGGCGGGAAGAACAATGAGCAGTTCTTC; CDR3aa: CASGFSGGKNNEQFF
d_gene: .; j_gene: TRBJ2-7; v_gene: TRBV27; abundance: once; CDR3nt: TGTGCCAGCAGTGCCAAGTCTAACTACGAGCAGTACTTC; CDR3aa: CASSAKSNYEQYF
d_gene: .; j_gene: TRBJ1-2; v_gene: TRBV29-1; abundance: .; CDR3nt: TGCAGCGTCGACAGGTTAGCTAACTATGGCTACACCTTC; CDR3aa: CSVDRLANYGYTF
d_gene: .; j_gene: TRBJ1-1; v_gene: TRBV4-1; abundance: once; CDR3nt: TGCGCCAGCAGCCCGGGTTGGGGGGGAGACACTGAAGCTTTCTTT; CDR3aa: CASSPGWGGDTEAFF
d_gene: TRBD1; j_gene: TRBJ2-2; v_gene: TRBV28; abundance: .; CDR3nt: TGTGCCAGCAGTCGCGACGCCCCGGGACAGGTGAACACCGGGGAGCTGTTTTTT; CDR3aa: CASSRDAPGQVNTGELFF
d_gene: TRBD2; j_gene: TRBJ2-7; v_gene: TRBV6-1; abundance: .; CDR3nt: TGTGCCAGCAGTGAGATGGCGGGAGCCGAGCAGTACTTC; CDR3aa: CASSEMAGAEQYF
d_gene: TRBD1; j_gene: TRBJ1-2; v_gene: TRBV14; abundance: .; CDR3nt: TGTGCCAGCAGTTTCAGGACAGGGGGCTCGTATTATGGCTACACCTTC; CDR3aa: CASSFRTGGSYYGYTF
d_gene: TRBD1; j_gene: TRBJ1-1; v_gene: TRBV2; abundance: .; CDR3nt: TGTGCCAGCAGTCCAACAGGGGGTGAGAGCGCTTTCTTT; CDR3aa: CASSPTGGESAFF
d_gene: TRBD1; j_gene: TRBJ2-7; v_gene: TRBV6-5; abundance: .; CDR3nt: TGTGCCAGCAGCCCGGGGACAGGCTACTCCTACGAGCAGTACTTC; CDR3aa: CASSPGTGYSYEQYF
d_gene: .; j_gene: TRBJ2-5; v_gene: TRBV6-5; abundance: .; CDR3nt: TGTGCCAGCAGTTACGGGGAGCTAGAGACCCAGTACTTC; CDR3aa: CASSYGELETQYF
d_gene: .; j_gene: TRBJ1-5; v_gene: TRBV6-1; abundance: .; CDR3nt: TGTGCCAGCAGTTTTGACAGGAGCAATCAGCCCCAGCATTTT; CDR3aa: CASSFDRSNQPQHF
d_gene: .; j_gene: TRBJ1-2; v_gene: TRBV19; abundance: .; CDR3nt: TGTGCCAGTAGTATTAGACCCACACTATCCTCTGGCTACACCTTC; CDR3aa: CASSIRPTLSSGYTF
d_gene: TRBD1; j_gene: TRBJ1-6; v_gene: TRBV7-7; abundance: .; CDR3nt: TGTGCCAGCACCTCGGACAGGGGAGATTCACCCCTCCACTTT; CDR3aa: CASTSDRGDSPLHF
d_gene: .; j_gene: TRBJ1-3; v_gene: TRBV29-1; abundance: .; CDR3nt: TGCAGCGTTAGTGACAGCTCTGGGAACACCATATATTTT; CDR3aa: CSVSDSSGNTIYF
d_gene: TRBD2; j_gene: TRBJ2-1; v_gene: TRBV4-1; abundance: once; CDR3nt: TGCGCCAGCAGCCAAGATACAGCGGGGGGGCCTAGGGATGAGCAGTTCTTC; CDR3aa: CASSQDTAGGPRDEQFF
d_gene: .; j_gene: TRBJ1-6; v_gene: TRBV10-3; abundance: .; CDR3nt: TGTGCCATCAGCCCTAGGACAGACTTCTATAATTCACCCCTCCACTTT; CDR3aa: CAISPRTDFYNSPLHF
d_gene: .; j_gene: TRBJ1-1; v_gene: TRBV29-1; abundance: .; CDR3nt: TGCAGCGTCCTACCCGTGTACACTGAAGCTTTCTTT; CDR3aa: CSVLPVYTEAFF
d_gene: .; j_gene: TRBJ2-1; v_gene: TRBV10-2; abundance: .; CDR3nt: TGCGCCAGCAGAAGCGGAGCGGGTGAGCAGTTCTTC; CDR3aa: CASRSGAGEQFF
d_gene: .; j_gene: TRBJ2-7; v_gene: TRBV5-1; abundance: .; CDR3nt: TGCGCCTCCGCACACTTCGGGCAGGGTTCCGAGCAGTACTTC; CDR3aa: CASAHFGQGSEQYF
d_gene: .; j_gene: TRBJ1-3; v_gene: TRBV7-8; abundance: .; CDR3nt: TGTGCCAGCAGCTTAGACCGAGGGACCATATATTTT; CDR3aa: CASSLDRGTIYF
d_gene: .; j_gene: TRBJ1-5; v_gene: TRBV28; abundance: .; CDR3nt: TGTGCCAGCAGTTTACGGCCCATCGGGGAGGTACAGCCCCAGCATTTT; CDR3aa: CASSLRPIGEVQPQHF
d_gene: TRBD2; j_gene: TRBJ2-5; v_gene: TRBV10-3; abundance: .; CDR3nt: TGTGCCATCAGTGGGACTAGCGTCCCGGAGACCCAGTACTTC; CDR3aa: CAISGTSVPETQYF
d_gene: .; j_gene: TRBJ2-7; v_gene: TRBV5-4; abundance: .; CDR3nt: TGTGCCAGCAGCTCCCGACAGGAGCTCCCCTACGAGCAGTACTTC; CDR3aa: CASSSRQELPYEQYF
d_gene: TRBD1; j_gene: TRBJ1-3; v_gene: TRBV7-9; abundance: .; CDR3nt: TGTGCCAGCAGCCTTCAGGGGGGATCCTCTGGAAACACCATATATTTT; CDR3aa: CASSLQGGSSGNTIYF
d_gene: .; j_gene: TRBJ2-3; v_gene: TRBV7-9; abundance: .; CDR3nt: TGTGCCAGCAGCTTGCTTAGTAGTTTCACAGATACGCAGTATTTT; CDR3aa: CASSLLSSFTDTQYF
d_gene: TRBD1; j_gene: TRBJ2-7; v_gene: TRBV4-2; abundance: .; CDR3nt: TGTGCCAGCAGCCAACTTGACCGGGACAGCTCCTACGAGCAGTACTTC; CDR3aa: CASSQLDRDSSYEQYF
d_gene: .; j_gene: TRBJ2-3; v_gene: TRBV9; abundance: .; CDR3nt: TGTGCCAGCAGCGTAGGATTGCTAAGCTTAGATACGCAGTATTTT; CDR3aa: CASSVGLLSLDTQYF